What follows describes a single T cell receptor beta chain. What antigen it recognizes has not been identified. The record has no base qualities; no much larger clone is one base away. This sample was taken from a study of tumor-infiltrating lymphocytes in oesophageal squamous cell carcinoma (dated by TCRdb to about 2016). Library method: PCR. For sequencing, an Illumina HiSeq 2000 was employed. In TCRdb, the public reads were trimmed at Q25 with fastp and aligned with MiXCR, with productive beta chains retained. Every distinct CDR3 protein forms one entry, paired with its most common genes and DNA. The sample profile shows approximately 13,000 distinct CDR3 sequences; 52% of them were found once. The ten top clones hold approximately 28% of the sample. Trimmed from V: 8 bases; trimmed from J: 4 bases; junction bases lacking a gene match: 5. The germline V gene sets CDR1 to SGHVS and CDR2 to FNYEAQ. The CDR3 contains 14 residues, cysteine and phenylalanine counted. Only CDR3 DNA is held: 42 bases, read in frame from base 1.

This TCR came from a female donor with esophageal squamous cell carcinoma. Source material: esophageal tumor tissue. This chain is built from TRBV7-6 and TRBJ2-1; TRBD2 aligns with 10 central bases. The CDR3 protein sequence reads: CASSTSGVYNEQFF. The sequenced DNA is TGTGCCAGCTCCACTAGCGGGGTTTACAATGAGCAGTTCTTC.